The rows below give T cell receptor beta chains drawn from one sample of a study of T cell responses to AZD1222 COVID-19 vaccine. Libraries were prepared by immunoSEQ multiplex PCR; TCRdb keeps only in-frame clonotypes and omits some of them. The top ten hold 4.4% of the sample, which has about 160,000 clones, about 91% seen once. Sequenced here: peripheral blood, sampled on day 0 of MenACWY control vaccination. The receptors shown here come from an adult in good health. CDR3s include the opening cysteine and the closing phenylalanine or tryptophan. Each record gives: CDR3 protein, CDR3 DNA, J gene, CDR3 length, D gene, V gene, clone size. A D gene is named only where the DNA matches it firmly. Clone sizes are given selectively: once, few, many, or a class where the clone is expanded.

CDR3 protein: CASSPIWSYNSPLHF
CDR3 DNA: TGTGCCAGCAGCCCCATATGGTCCTATAATTCACCCCTCCACTTT
J gene: TRBJ1-6
CDR3 length: 15
D gene: NA
V gene: TRBV7-2
clone size: NA

CDR3 protein: CATTEIRRNTEAFF
CDR3 DNA: TGTGCCACGACAGAGATTCGACGGAACACTGAAGCTTTCTTT
J gene: TRBJ1-1
CDR3 length: 14
D gene: NA
V gene: TRBV6-6
clone size: NA

CDR3 protein: CASSLERSSYEQYF
CDR3 DNA: TGTGCCAGCAGCTTAGAGCGGAGCTCCTACGAGCAGTACTTC
J gene: TRBJ2-7
CDR3 length: 14
D gene: NA
V gene: TRBV11-1
clone size: NA

CDR3 protein: CASSEGNRGYAYGYTF
CDR3 DNA: TGTGCCAGCAGTGAAGGCAACAGGGGGTATGCCTATGGCTACACCTTC
J gene: TRBJ1-2
CDR3 length: 16
D gene: TRBD1
V gene: TRBV2
clone size: NA

CDR3 protein: CSASGQGGKLFF
CDR3 DNA: TGCAGTGCTAGTGGTCAGGGGGGCAAACTGTTTTTT
J gene: TRBJ1-4
CDR3 length: 12
D gene: TRBD1
V gene: TRBV20-1
clone size: NA

CDR3 protein: CAWSVLMISGGPFYNEQFF
CDR3 DNA: TGTGCCTGGAGTGTATTAATGATATCGGGAGGGCCGTTCTACAATGAGCAGTTCTTC
J gene: TRBJ2-1
CDR3 length: 19
D gene: TRBD2
V gene: TRBV30
clone size: NA

CDR3 protein: CASSLRTGFDQPQHF
CDR3 DNA: TGTGCCAGCAGCTTACGGACAGGGTTCGATCAGCCCCAGCATTTT
J gene: TRBJ1-5
CDR3 length: 15
D gene: TRBD1
V gene: TRBV7-2
clone size: NA

CDR3 protein: CASSVGIWGNTEAFF
CDR3 DNA: TGTGCCAGCAGCGTAGGGATCTGGGGGAACACTGAAGCTTTCTTT
J gene: TRBJ1-1
CDR3 length: 15
D gene: NA
V gene: TRBV9
clone size: NA

CDR3 protein: CATDILGSHTEAFF
CDR3 DNA: TGTGCCACGGACATTTTGGGTAGTCACACTGAAGCTTTCTTT
J gene: TRBJ1-1
CDR3 length: 14
D gene: NA
V gene: TRBV15
clone size: NA

CDR3 protein: CASSERTGRETQYF
CDR3 DNA: TGTGCCAGCAGCGAGCGGACAGGGCGAGAGACCCAGTACTTC
J gene: TRBJ2-5
CDR3 length: 14
D gene: TRBD1
V gene: TRBV5-8
clone size: NA

CDR3 protein: CASSPSGREEDTQYF
CDR3 DNA: TGTGCCAGCAGCCCGAGCGGGAGGGAGGAAGATACGCAGTATTTT
J gene: TRBJ2-3
CDR3 length: 15
D gene: TRBD2
V gene: TRBV7-3
clone size: NA

CDR3 protein: CASSLYTSGPYEQYF
CDR3 DNA: TGTGCCAGCAGTTTATACACTAGCGGACCCTACGAGCAGTACTTC
J gene: TRBJ2-7
CDR3 length: 15
D gene: TRBD2
V gene: TRBV28
clone size: once

CDR3 protein: CASSLVRTEAFF
CDR3 DNA: TGTGCCAGCAGCTTAGTCCGGACTGAAGCTTTCTTT
J gene: TRBJ1-1
CDR3 length: 12
D gene: NA
V gene: TRBV11-1
clone size: NA

CDR3 protein: CASSPPTGVWNEQFF
CDR3 DNA: TGTGCCAGCTCACCACCCACGGGAGTGTGGAATGAGCAGTTCTTC
J gene: TRBJ2-1
CDR3 length: 15
D gene: NA
V gene: TRBV18
clone size: NA

CDR3 protein: CASSSGTGFPPLHF
CDR3 DNA: TGTGCCAGCAGCTCCGGGACTGGTTTCCCACCCCTCCACTTT
J gene: TRBJ1-6
CDR3 length: 14
D gene: NA
V gene: TRBV7-2
clone size: NA

CDR3 protein: CATSDPGQGVWETQYF
CDR3 DNA: TGTGCCACCAGTGATCCGGGACAGGGGGTTTGGGAGACCCAGTACTTC
J gene: TRBJ2-5
CDR3 length: 16
D gene: TRBD1
V gene: TRBV24-1
clone size: NA

CDR3 protein: CASSLDHLGAGYTF
CDR3 DNA: TGTGCCAGCAGCTTAGACCACTTGGGGGCTGGCTACACCTTC
J gene: TRBJ1-2
CDR3 length: 14
D gene: NA
V gene: TRBV7-9
clone size: NA

CDR3 protein: CASSRQGNYEQYF
CDR3 DNA: TGTGCCAGCAGCCGACAGGGGAACTACGAGCAGTACTTC
J gene: TRBJ2-7
CDR3 length: 13
D gene: TRBD1
V gene: TRBV3-1/TRBV3-2
clone size: NA

CDR3 protein: CAWSGQGLSYEQYF
CDR3 DNA: TGTGCCTGGAGCGGGCAGGGGTTGTCCTACGAGCAGTACTTC
J gene: TRBJ2-7
CDR3 length: 14
D gene: NA
V gene: TRBV30
clone size: NA

CDR3 protein: CASSAQGNNQPQHF
CDR3 DNA: TGTGCCAGCAGCGCACAGGGGAATAATCAGCCCCAGCATTTT
J gene: TRBJ1-5
CDR3 length: 14
D gene: TRBD1
V gene: TRBV2
clone size: NA

CDR3 protein: CASSLVGGQSGNTIYF
CDR3 DNA: TGCGCCAGCAGCTTGGTCGGGGGGCAGTCTGGAAACACCATATATTTT
J gene: TRBJ1-3
CDR3 length: 16
D gene: NA
V gene: TRBV5-1
clone size: NA

CDR3 protein: CASSVWERTDTQYF
CDR3 DNA: TGTGCCAGCAGCGTATGGGAGCGGACAGATACGCAGTATTTT
J gene: TRBJ2-3
CDR3 length: 14
D gene: NA
V gene: TRBV9
clone size: NA